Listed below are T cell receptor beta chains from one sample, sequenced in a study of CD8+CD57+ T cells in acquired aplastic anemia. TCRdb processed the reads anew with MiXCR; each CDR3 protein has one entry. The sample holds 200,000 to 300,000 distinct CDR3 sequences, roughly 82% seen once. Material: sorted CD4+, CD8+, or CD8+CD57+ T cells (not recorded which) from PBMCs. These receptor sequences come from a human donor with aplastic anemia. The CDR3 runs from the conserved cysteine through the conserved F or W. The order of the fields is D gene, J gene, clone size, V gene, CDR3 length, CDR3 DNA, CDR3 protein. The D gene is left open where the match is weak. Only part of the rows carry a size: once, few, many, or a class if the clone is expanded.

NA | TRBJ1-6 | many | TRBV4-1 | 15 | TGCGCCAGCAGCCTAGCCGGGGGGGATAATTCACCCCTCCACTTT | CASSLAGGDNSPLHF
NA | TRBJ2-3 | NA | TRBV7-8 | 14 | TGTGCCAGCAGCTTAGCGGGAGGTCAGGTCGGAAGAGAGTTT | CASSLAGGQVGREF
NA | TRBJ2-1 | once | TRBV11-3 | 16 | TGTGCCAGCAGCTTAGATCTGACAGGACACTACAATGAGCAGTTCTTC | CASSLDLTGHYNEQFF
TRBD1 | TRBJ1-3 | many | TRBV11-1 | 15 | TGTGCCAGCAGCGGACAGGTATCCCCTGGAAACACCATATATTTT | CASSGQVSPGNTIYF
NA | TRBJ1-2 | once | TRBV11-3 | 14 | TGTGCCAGCAGCTTAGATCTGAGTGATCTCCGCTACACCTTC | CASSLDLSDLRYTF
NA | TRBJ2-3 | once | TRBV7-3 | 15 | TGTGCCAGCAGTTCTAGCGAGACTTGCGAGGATACGCAGTATTTT | CASSSSETCEDTQYF
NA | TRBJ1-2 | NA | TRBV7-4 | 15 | TGTGCCAGCAGCCTCACAGGCGGGATCGAGGATGCGCAGACCTTC | CASSLTGGIEDAQTF
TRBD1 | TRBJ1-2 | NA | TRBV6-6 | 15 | TGTGCCAGCAGTTACCAAAGGACAGGAAACTATGGCTACACCTTC | CASSYQRTGNYGYTF
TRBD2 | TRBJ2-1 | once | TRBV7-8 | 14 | TGTGCCAGCAGGGCTAGCGGAGGTTACAATGAGCAGTTCTTC | CASRASGGYNEQFF
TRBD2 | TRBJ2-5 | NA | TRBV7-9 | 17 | TGTGCCAGCAGCCTAGGGGCTAGCGGGAGGTGGCTGGAGACCCAGTACTTC | CASSLGASGRWLETQYF
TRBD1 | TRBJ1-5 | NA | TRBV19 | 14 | TGTGCCAGTATGTTGGGACAGGGTGGCCAGCCCCAGCATTTT | CASMLGQGGQPQHF
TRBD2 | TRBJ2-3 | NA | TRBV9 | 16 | TGTGCCAGCAGCGGAGGACTAGGGTTTTGTAAGGATACGCAGTATTTT | CASSGGLGFCKDTQYF
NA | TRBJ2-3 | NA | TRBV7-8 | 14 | TGTGCCAGCCACTGGGGCAGGGGTAACGAGCCCCAGTATTTT | CASHWGRGNEPQYF
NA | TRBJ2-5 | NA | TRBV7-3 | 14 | TGTGCCAGCAGCTTAGATCCGAGAGAGAACACTGAATCTTTC | CASSLDPRENTESF
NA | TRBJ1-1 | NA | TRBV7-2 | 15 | TGTGCCAGCAGGTTGGGGGGAGGAGTGAACACTGAAGCTTTCTTT | CASRLGGGVNTEAFF
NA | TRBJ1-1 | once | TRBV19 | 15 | TGTGCCAGCAGCATAGATATGACAGCGAACACTGAACAGTTCTTT | CASSIDMTANTEQFF
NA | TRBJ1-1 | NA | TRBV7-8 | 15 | TGTGCCAGCAACTTAGCGGGAGGGCCCGATACGCAGGCTTTCTTT | CASNLAGGPDTQAFF
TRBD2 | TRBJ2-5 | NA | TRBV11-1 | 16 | TGTGCCAGCAGCTTCTCGCTTCTAGCGGGAGAGGAGACCCAGTACTTC | CASSFSLLAGEETQYF
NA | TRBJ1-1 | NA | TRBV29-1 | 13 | TGCAGCGTTGAAGGCACGGGGTGCACTGAAGCTTTCTTT | CSVEGTGCTEAFF
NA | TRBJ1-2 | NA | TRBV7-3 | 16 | TGTGCCAGCAGCTCTAGCGAGACTTGGGGGGACTCCCACTACACCTTC | CASSSSETWGDSHYTF
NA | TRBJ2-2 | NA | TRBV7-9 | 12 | TGTGCCAGCAGCTTAGCGGGTAGCTACCGGGCTTTT | CASSLAGSYRAF
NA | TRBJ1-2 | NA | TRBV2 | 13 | TGTGCCAGCGGGGCCGGGCACACCGATACGTACAACTTT | CASGAGHTDTYNF